This T cell receptor (beta chain) was identified during a study of neurological immune-mediated disorders. This clonotype was picked up many times. The CDR3 sequence is 13 residues long. V was clipped by 7 bases and J by 2 bases; unmatched bases: 4. TCRdb independently ran MiXCR on the 5' RACE reads; one entry per CDR3 protein. The table lists under 25,000 distinct CDR3 sequences, 2.6% of them singletons, with approximately 5% in the top ten. The sequence came from a woman aged 18 to 35 with multiple sclerosis. Sequencing was carried out using PBMCs. The rearrangement joins TRBV12-3 or TRBV12-4 to TRBJ2-7; 8 bases are shared with TRBD2. The CDR3 sequence: CASTLRGAYEQYF. The CDR3 DNA is TGTGCCAGCACCCTGCGGGGGGCCTACGAGCAGTACTTC.